These 22 T cell receptor beta chains were all obtained from the same sample, sequenced in a study of T cells in Graves' hyperthyroidism and ophthalmopathy. RNA transcripts provided the source from which TCR beta CDR3 regions were amplified. First-round RT-PCR of the TCR CDR3 relied on the HTBI primer set. TCRdb analysed the multiplex PCR reads with MiXCR anew, one entry per CDR3 protein. The data show 450,000 to 650,000 distinct CDR3 sequences, roughly 20% seen once. What was sequenced was blood. These TCRs come from a man aged 18 to 30 with Graves' hyperthyroidism.

This chain joins TRBV5-1 and TRBJ1-6; D remains ambiguous. Germline assignment: CDR1 SGHRS and CDR2 YFSETQ. Trimming removed 1 base at V and 0 bases at J, with 5 bases between. The CDR3 extends over 15 amino acids. The CDR3 protein is CASSLSSSYNSPLHF. The CDR3 coding sequence is TGCGCCAGCAGCTTGTCGAGCTCCTATAATTCACCCCTCCACTTT. Drawing the rest from reference TRBV5-1 and TRBJ1-6, the complete variable domain is KAGVTQTPRYLIKTRGQQVTLSCSPISGHRSVSWYQQTPGQGLQFLFEYFSETQRNKGNFPGRFSGRQFSNSRSEMNVSTLELGDSALYLCASSLSSSYNSPLHFGNGTRLTVT.

The chain has TRBV3-1 and TRBJ1-6, with D hard to call. Germline values: CDR1 LGHDT, CDR2 YNNKEL (reference sequence). The length of the CDR3 is 15 residues. V shed 1 base and J shed 2 bases, with 6 bases lying between them. CDR3 sequence: CASSQGATYNSPLHF. CDR3 bases: TGTGCCAGCAGCCAAGGGGCCACCTATAATTCACCCCTCCACTTT. The whole variable domain, filled in from reference TRBV3-1 and TRBJ1-6, reads DTAVSQTPKYLVTQMGNDKSIKCEQNLGHDTMYWYKQDSKKFLKIMFSYNNKELIINETVPNRFSPKSPDKAHLNLHINSLELGDSAVYFCASSQGATYNSPLHFGNGTRLTVT.

The rearrangement joins TRBV11-2 to TRBJ2-3, with D hard to call. CDR1 SGHAT and CDR2 FQNNGV come from the germline V gene. With 1 base removed from V and 0 bases from J, the gap between germline ends came to 11 bases. The CDR3 extends over 16 amino acids. The CDR3 region is CASSLGAYTSTDTQYF. CDR3 in DNA: TGTGCCAGCAGCTTAGGGGCGTATACTAGCACAGATACGCAGTATTTT.

This clonotype was counted many times. The chain is built from TRBV12-3 or TRBV12-4 and TRBJ2-7, with D possibly matching TRBD2 (5 bases). Trimming removed 8 bases from V and 6 bases from J, with 14 bases in between. This CDR3 is 12 amino acids long. As DNA, the CDR3 is TGTGCCAGCGGAGAGGGAGTAGGCGAGCAGTACTTC. Encoded protein: CASGEGVGEQYF.

On this clonotype itself: A junction end diverges from the germline sequence, so it may reflect a read error. This chain links TRBV6-4 with TRBJ2-5, with no clear D. Germline lookup yields CDR1 MRHNA and CDR2 SNTAGT. The CDR3 runs to 16 residues. DNA of the CDR3: TGTGCCAGCAGTTACTCGATGCGCCCGAGCCAAGAGACCCAGTACTTC. Translating gives CASSYSMRPSQETQYF.

V usage is TRBV7-2 and J usage is TRBJ1-3, with TRBD1 as a possible D gene (5 bases). The CDR3 totals 16 residues. The germline V gene has CDR1 SGHTA and CDR2 FQGNSA. V was clipped by 2 bases and J by 0 bases, with 11 bases between them. As DNA, the CDR3 is TGTGCCAGCAGCTTAAGCGGGGGGAACTCTGGAAACACCATATATTTT. It encodes CASSLSGGNSGNTIYF.

CDR3 in DNA: TGTGCCAGCAGCTTCCCAGGGATGAGCAATCAGCCCCAGCATTTT. Protein sequence: CASSFPGMSNQPQHF. This chain joins TRBV11-2 and TRBJ1-5; D is perhaps TRBD1 (5 bases). V was trimmed by 3 bases and J by 1 base, leaving 10 bases between them. Germline CDR1 is SGHAT and CDR2 is FQNNGV. The CDR3 is 15 amino acids.

The chain links TRBV7-2 to TRBJ2-2; D unresolved. CDR1 SGHTA and CDR2 FQGNSA come from the germline V gene. V shed 5 bases and J shed 4 bases, with 8 bases lying between them. The CDR3 consists of 13 residues. The CDR3 protein is CASSQDTTGELFF. CDR3 sequence (DNA): TGTGCCAGCAGCCAGGATACCACCGGGGAGCTGTTTTTT.

This clonotype has a count of ten or more. This sequence joins TRBV19 and TRBJ1-5; TRBD1 might be the D (5 bases). V was trimmed by 4 bases and J by 1 base, leaving 11 bases between them. From germline, CDR1 is LNHDA and CDR2 SQIVND (reference sequence). The CDR3 consists of 15 residues. The CDR3 DNA follows: TGTGCCAGTAGTACAACGGGACGGAGCAATCAGCCCCAGCATTTT. Protein: CASSTTGRSNQPQHF.

Many counts were recorded for this clonotype. The chain joins TRBV2 to TRBJ2-6; 8 bases line up with TRBD1. The germline V gene has CDR1 SNHLY and CDR2 FYNNEI. The V gene end was trimmed by 5 bases and the J gene end by 4 bases; junction bases not matched to a gene: 4. CDR3 length: 15 amino acids. CDR3 residues: CASSTQGAGANVLTF. CDR3 DNA sequence: TGTGCCAGCAGTACTCAGGGGGCAGGGGCCAACGTCCTGACTTTC.

This clonotype has at least ten counts. The chain employs TRBV24-1 and TRBJ2-7; perhaps TRBD2 as D (6 bases). The CDR3 is 14 residues long. Trimming shortened V by 4 bases and J by 7 bases, and 16 bases separated the two germline ends. Germline lookup yields CDR1 KGHDR and CDR2 SFDVKD. CDR3 sequence reads: CATSETGLAGEQYF. CDR3 in DNA: TGTGCCACCAGTGAGACGGGTCTGGCGGGGGAGCAGTACTTC.

This clonotype came up many times. This chain connects TRBV12-3 or TRBV12-4 to TRBJ2-5; tentatively, D is TRBD1 (5 bases). This CDR3 has 13 residues. The V gene lost 6 bases and the J gene lost 1 base, with 9 bases spanning the gap. CDR3 residues: CASRDMAQETQYF. Here the CDR3 DNA reads TGTGCCAGCAGGGACATGGCCCAAGAGACCCAGTACTTC.

V and J are TRBV19 and TRBJ1-5; 7 bases line up with TRBD1. J lost 2 bases, V lost 5 bases, and 9 bases had no gene match. The CDR3 length is 16 residues. The germline gives CDR1 LNHDA, CDR2 SQIVND (reference sequence). CDR3 sequence reads: CASSLQGIWGNQPQHF. CDR3 nucleotide sequence: TGTGCCAGTAGTTTACAGGGGATTTGGGGCAATCAGCCCCAGCATTTT.

A word on this clonotype: Possible read error: a much larger clone is one base away. This chain links TRBV2 with TRBJ2-6, with D maybe TRBD2 (5 bases). The CDR3 contains 17 residues. Germline V gene sequence: CDR1 SNHLY, CDR2 FYNNEI. This CDR3 reads CASSESRLDSGSNVLTF. The CDR3 nucleotides are TGTGCCAGCAGTGAGAGTAGGTTGGACTCTGGGTCCAACGTCCTGACTTTC.

This clonotype occurred many times. The chain carries TRBV28 and TRBJ1-2; TRBD1 might be the D (5 bases). The CDR3 has 14 amino acids. V dropped 4 bases and J dropped 4 bases, with 13 bases sitting between them. CDR1 and CDR2 (germline): MDHEN, SYDVKM. The CDR3 loop is CASSSLTAVYGYTF. The CDR3 DNA sequence: TGTGCCAGCAGTTCTTTGACAGCAGTCTATGGCTACACCTTC.

This clonotype has a count of ten or more. The chain has TRBV2 and TRBJ1-3; no firm D call. Trimming cost V 6 bases and J 5 bases, with 11 bases left between them. The CDR3 length is 13 residues. Germline CDR1 is SNHLY and CDR2 is FYNNEI. The CDR3 loop is CASSSQLRNTIYF. DNA for the CDR3: TGTGCCAGCAGCAGCCAGTTAAGAAACACCATATATTTT.

The chain is built from TRBV2 and TRBJ1-2; 8 bases are a match to TRBD1. V lost 4 bases to trimming and J lost 2 bases; unmatched junction nucleotides: 6. This CDR3 spans 15 amino acids. Germline loops: CDR1 SNHLY, CDR2 FYNNEI. The CDR3 spells CASSGRDRINYGYTF. The CDR3 DNA reads TGTGCCAGCAGTGGCCGGGACAGGATAAACTATGGCTACACCTTC. The whole variable domain, filled in from reference TRBV2 and TRBJ1-2, reads EPEVTQTPSHQVTQMGQEVILRCVPISNHLYFYWYRQILGQKVEFLVSFYNNEISEKSEIFDDQFSVERPDGSNFTLKIRSTKLEDSAMYFCASSGRDRINYGYTFGSGTRLTVV.

This clonotype was picked up many times. This rearrangement joins TRBV6-2 or TRBV6-3 to TRBJ1-5; TRBD1 is a possible D gene (6 bases). Per the germline V gene, CDR1 is MNHEY and CDR2 is SVGEGT. Trimming cost V 10 bases and J 2 bases, with 15 bases left between them. The CDR3 totals 14 residues. The CDR3 bases are TGTGCCACCACCCGGGACAACGGCAATCAGCCCCAGCATTTT. It codes for CATTRDNGNQPQHF.

This clonotype showed up many times. The rearrangement joins TRBV29-1 to TRBJ2-7; D is unresolved. V shed 6 bases and J shed 0 bases, with 9 bases lying between them. This CDR3 is 12 amino acids long. The germline V gene encodes CDR1 SQVTM and CDR2 ANQGSEA. The CDR3 protein is CSVTASSYEQYF. CDR3 coding DNA: TGCAGCGTGACCGCTAGCTCCTACGAGCAGTACTTC.

The V and J genes are TRBV4-1 and TRBJ2-5; TRBD2 might be the D (7 bases). Trimming cost V 1 base and J 5 bases, with 11 bases left between them. CDR3 size: 14 residues. CDR1 and CDR2 (germline): MGHRA, YSYEKL. CDR3 in amino acids: CASSQAGGWETQYF. The CDR3 DNA follows: TGCGCCAGCAGCCAAGCGGGGGGCTGGGAGACCCAGTACTTC.

This clonotype has a single count. The chain uses TRBV5-1 and TRBJ1-6; D unresolved. The CDR3 contains 14 residues. V lost 0 bases, J lost 7 bases, and 8 bases lay in between. Germline values: CDR1 SGHRS, CDR2 YFSETQ. This CDR3 reads CASSLDPVNSPLHF. As DNA, the CDR3 is TGCGCCAGCAGCTTGGATCCGGTGAATTCACCCCTCCACTTT.

The sample holds a few counts of this clonotype. The CDR3 loop reads CASSPSGTGDYEQYF. DNA for the CDR3: TGTGCCAGTAGTCCTTCCGGGACAGGGGACTACGAGCAGTACTTC. The chain recombines TRBV19 with TRBJ2-7; 10 bases line up with TRBD1. This CDR3 contains 15 residues. Germline CDR1 is LNHDA and CDR2 is SQIVND (reference sequence). With 5 bases clipped from V and 3 bases from J, the junction kept 7 bases outside the gene matches.